This entry lists 4 T cell receptor beta chains sequenced from one sample in a study of blood T cell repertoires in COVID-19. Assay: immunoSEQ multiplex PCR; the TCRdb copy retains only in-frame clones and omits some. The data hold 90,000 to 120,000 clones, with 65% to 80% observed a single time. Material: peripheral blood. The receptors shown here come from a man aged 70-80 years with acute or convalescent COVID-19.

Here the CDR3 reads CASSLAATGSRNYGYTF. Here the CDR3 DNA reads TGTGCCAGCAGCTTAGCGGCGACAGGGTCTCGTAACTATGGCTACACCTTC. This rearrangement joins TRBV7-9 to TRBJ1-2; 7 nucleotides agree with TRBD1. Germline V gene data show CDR1 as SEHNR and CDR2 as FQNEAQ (reference sequence). This CDR3 is built from 17 residues. Losses at the gene ends were 0 bases for V and 1 base for J; bases not matched to a gene: 8.

The chain recombines TRBV5-5 with TRBJ1-2; TRBD1 matches at 8 bases. V lost 0 bases, J lost 8 bases, and 9 bases stayed unmatched. Germline V gene sequence: CDR1 SGHKS, CDR2 YYEKEE (reference sequence). This CDR3 has 15 amino acids. CDR3 sequence reads: CASSLEDRVGVGYTF. The CDR3 DNA sequence: TGTGCCAGCAGCTTGGAGGACAGGGTCGGGGTCGGCTACACCTTC.

In its sample, this clone was seen a few times. The gene calls are TRBV9 and TRBJ1-4, with 9 bases matching TRBD1. J was trimmed by 8 bases and V by 0 bases; bases with no gene match: 14. Per germline, CDR1 SGDLS and CDR2 YYNGEE. The CDR3 is 18 amino acids. The DNA of the CDR3 is TGTGCCAGCAGCGTAGCTACGGGACAGGGAACAAACGGGGAAAAACTGTTTTTT. Protein sequence: CASSVATGQGTNGEKLFF.

The gene calls are TRBV3-1 (or the pseudogene TRBV3-2) and TRBJ1-2; 7 bases agree with TRBD1. The CDR3 length is 13 residues. From germline, CDR1 is LGHDT and CDR2 YNNKEL (reference sequence). V lost 6 bases, J lost 3 bases, and 4 bases stayed unmatched. The CDR3 DNA sequence: TGTGCCAGCAGGGAAGGGACAGACTATGGCTACACCTTC. Amino acids: CASREGTDYGYTF.